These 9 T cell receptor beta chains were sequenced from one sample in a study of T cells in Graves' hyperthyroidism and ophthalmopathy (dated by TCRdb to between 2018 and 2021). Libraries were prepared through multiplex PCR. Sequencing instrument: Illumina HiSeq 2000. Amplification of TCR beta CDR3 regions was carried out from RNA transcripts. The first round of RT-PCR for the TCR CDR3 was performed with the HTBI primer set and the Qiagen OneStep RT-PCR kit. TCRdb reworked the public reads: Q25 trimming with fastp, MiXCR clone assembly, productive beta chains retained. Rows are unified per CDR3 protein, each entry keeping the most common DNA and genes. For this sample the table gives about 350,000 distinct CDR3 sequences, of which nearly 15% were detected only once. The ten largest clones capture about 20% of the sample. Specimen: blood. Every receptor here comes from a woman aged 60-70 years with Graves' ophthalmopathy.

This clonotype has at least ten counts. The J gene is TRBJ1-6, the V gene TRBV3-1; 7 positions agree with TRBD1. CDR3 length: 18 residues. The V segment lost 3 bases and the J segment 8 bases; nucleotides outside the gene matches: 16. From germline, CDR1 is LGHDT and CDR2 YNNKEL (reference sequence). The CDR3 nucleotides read TGTGCCAGCAGCCAGGACAACAGGGGTTACTTTCGAGATTCACCCCTCCACTTT. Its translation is CASSQDNRGYFRDSPLHF.

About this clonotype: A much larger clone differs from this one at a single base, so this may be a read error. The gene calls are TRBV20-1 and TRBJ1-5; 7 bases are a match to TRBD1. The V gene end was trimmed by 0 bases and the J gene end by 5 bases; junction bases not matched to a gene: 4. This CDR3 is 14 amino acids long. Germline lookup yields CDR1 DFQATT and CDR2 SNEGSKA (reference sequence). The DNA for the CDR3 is TGCAGTGCTAGAGATAACAGGGGCGATCAGCCCCAGCATTTT. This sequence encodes CSARDNRGDQPQHF.

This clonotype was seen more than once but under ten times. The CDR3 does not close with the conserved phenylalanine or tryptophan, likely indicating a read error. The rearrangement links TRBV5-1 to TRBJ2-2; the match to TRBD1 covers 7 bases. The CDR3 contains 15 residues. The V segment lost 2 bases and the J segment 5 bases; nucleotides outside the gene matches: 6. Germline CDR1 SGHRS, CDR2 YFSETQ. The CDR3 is CASSLGQVSTGELFL. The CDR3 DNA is TGCGCCAGCAGCTTAGGACAGGTATCGACCGGGGAGCTGTTTCTT.

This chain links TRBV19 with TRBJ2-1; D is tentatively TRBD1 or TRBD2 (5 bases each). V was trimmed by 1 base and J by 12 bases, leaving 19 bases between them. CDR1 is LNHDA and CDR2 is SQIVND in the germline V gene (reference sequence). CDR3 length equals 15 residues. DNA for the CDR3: TGTGCCAGTAGTATAGGTTTGGTGGGTGGGGGTGGGCAGTTCTTC. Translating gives CASSIGLVGGGGQFF.

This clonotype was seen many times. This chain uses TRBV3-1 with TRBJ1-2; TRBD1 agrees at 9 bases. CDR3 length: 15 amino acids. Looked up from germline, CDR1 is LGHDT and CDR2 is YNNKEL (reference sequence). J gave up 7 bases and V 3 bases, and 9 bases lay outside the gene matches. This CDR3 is CASSHNDLDRGGYTF. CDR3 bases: TGTGCCAGCAGCCATAATGATCTGGACAGGGGTGGCTACACCTTC.

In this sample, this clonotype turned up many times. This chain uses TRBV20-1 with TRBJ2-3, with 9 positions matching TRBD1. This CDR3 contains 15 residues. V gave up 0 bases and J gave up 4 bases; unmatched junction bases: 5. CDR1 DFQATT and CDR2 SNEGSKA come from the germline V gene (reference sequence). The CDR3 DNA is TGCAGTGCTAGAGATAGCCGACAGGGGGCAGATACGCAGTATTTT. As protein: CSARDSRQGADTQYF.

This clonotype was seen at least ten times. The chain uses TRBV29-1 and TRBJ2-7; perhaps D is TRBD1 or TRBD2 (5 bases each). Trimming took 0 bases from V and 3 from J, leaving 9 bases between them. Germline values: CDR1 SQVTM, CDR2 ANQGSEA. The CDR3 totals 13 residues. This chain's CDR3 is CSVEEGRGYEQYF. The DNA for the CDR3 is TGCAGCGTTGAAGAGGGACGGGGCTACGAGCAGTACTTC.

CDR3 loop: CASSRARYNEQFF. The CDR3 DNA is TGTGCCAGCAGTCGAGCCCGGTACAATGAGCAGTTCTTC. The V gene is TRBV6-1, the J gene TRBJ2-1; D is unclear. Trimming cost V 5 bases and J 4 bases, with 9 bases left between them. CDR1 MNHNS and CDR2 SASEGT come from the germline V gene. This CDR3 spans 13 amino acids.

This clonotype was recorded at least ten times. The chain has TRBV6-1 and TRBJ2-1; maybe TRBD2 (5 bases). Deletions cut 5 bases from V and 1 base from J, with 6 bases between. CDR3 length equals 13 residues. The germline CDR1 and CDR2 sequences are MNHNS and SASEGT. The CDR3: CASSRESYNEQFF. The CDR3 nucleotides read TGTGCCAGCAGTCGGGAATCCTACAATGAGCAGTTCTTC.